This note documents a single T cell receptor beta chain sequence. The antigen is not known. Trimming cost V 8 bases and J 2 bases; bases outside gene matches: 5. The CDR3 contains 13 residues. The V gene's germline CDR1 is MGHDK and CDR2 SYGVNS. This sample stems from a study of vaccination and CD4 T cells after COVID-19. The wider study: Drawing of post-COVID samples took place a median about 94 days after diagnosis (range 35 to 161). Controls had a CEFX pool, an HIV-1 Nef pool, or no peptide added.

Treatment in this sample: roughly 10-day PBMC culture with coronavirus spike peptide pools or control peptides (ViraFEST assay). It was with around 9.6 IU/ml IL-2 and around 10 ug/ml peptide pools that 2.2 million or so PBMCs per well were cultured. At the Johns Hopkins FTIC core, DNA taken from cultured CD4+ T cells was sequenced by way of the Oncomine TCR Beta short-read assay. Using its own MiXCR run on the PCR reads, TCRdb lists one record per CDR3 protein. The sample yields approximately 16,000 distinct CDR3 sequences, approximately 57% seen once. The sequencing sample was made of CD4+ T cells from blood, cultured in vitro. The chain recombines TRBV25-1 with TRBJ2-5, with 7 bases identical to TRBD1. The TCR originated in a human donor who had recovered from COVID-19. CDR3 residues: CASADRVQETQYF. The CDR3 DNA follows: TGTGCCAGCGCCGACAGGGTACAAGAGACCCAGTACTTC. Combining the CDR3 with reference TRBV25-1 and TRBJ2-5 gives the whole variable domain EADIYQTPRYLVIGTGKKITLECSQTMGHDKMYWYQQDPGMELHLIHYSYGVNSTEKGDLSSESTVSRIRTEHFPLTLESARPSHTSQYLCASADRVQETQYFGPGTRLLVL.